The present entry profiles one TCR beta chain with its context. What it binds is unknown. CDR1 SGHTA and CDR2 FQGNSA come from the germline V gene. Deletions cut 1 base from V and 1 base from J, with 7 bases between. This CDR3 is built from 14 residues. These data come from a study of chemoradiotherapy in HPV16-positive cancers. Overall study: A couple of HPV16-positive patients' cells yielded candidate HPV-specific clones and common motifs. Study-wide points: During treatment, candidate HPV-specific clones and E7-related motifs expanded in tumor. In HPV16-positive patients, HPV-responsive T-cell expansion tracked better recurrence-free survival. HPV-specific T cells were functionally defined from only two HPV16-positive patients.

The repertoire was sequenced with immunoSEQ multiplex PCR; TCRdb's copy has only in-frame clones and lacks some. The sample has 11,000 or so clones; roughly four fifths are singletons. This chain connects TRBV7-2 to TRBJ1-1; D is undetermined. The sample was acquired from a patient who underwent chemoradiotherapy. The TCR originated in a human donor with HPV-associated anogenital cancer. The CDR3 protein is CASSLVVWNTEAFF. The CDR3 coding sequence is TGTGCCAGCAGCTTAGTTGTTTGGAACACTGAAGCTTTCTTT.